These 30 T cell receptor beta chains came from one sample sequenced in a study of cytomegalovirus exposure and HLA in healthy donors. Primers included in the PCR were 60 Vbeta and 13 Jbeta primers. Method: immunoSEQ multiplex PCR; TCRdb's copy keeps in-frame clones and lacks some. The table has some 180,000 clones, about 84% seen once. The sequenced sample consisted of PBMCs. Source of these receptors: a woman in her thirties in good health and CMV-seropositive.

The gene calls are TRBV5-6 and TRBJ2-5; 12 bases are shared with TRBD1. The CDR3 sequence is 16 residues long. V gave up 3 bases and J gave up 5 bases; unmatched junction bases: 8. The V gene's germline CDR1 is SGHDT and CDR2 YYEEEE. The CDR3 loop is CASSYGDRGQWETQYF. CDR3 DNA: TGTGCCAGCAGCTACGGGGACAGGGGGCAATGGGAGACCCAGTACTTC.

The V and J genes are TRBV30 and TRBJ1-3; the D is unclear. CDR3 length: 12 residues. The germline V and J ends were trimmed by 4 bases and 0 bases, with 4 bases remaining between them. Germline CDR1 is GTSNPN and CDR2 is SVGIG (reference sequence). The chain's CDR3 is CAWTHSGNTIYF. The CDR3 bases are TGTGCCTGGACCCACTCTGGAAACACCATATATTTT.

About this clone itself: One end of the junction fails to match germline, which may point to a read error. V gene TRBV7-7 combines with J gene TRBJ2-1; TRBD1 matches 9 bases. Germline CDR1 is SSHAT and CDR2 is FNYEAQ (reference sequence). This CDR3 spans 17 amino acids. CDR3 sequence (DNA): TGTGCTAGCAGCCTTCTAACCTGGGACAGGGTTTGGAATGAGCAGTTCTTC. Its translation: CASSLLTWDRVWNEQFF.

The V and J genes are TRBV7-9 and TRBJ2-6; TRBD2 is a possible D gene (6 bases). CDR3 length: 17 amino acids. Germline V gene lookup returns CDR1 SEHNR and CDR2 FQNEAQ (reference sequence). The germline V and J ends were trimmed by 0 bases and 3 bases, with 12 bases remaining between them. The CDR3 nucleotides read TGTGCCAGCAGCTTAGCGGTGGGAGGAGGTGGGGCCAACGTCCTGACTTTC. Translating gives CASSLAVGGGGANVLTF.

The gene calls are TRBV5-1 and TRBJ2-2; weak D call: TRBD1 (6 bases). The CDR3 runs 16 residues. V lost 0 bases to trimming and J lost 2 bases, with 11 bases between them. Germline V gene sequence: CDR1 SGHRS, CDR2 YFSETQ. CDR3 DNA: TGCGCCAGCAGCTTGGCCGGGACACCTAACACCGGGGAGCTGTTTTTT. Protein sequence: CASSLAGTPNTGELFF.

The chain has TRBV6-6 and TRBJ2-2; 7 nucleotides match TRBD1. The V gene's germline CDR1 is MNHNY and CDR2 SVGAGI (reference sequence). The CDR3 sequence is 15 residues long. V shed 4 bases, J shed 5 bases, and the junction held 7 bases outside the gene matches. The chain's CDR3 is CASSLRGLVTGELFF. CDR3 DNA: TGTGCCAGCAGTTTGAGGGGGCTTGTAACCGGGGAGCTGTTTTTT.

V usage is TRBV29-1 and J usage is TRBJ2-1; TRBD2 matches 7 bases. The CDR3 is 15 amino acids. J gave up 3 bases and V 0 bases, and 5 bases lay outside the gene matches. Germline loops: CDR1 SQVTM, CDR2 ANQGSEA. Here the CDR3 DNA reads TGCAGCGTTGAAGATCGCGGGAGAGTCTACAATGAGCAGTTCTTC. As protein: CSVEDRGRVYNEQFF.

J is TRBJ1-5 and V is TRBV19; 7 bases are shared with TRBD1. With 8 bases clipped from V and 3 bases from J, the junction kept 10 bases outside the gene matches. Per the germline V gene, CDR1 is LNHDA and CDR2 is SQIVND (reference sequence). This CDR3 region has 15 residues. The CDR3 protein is CASDTTGRHNQPQHF. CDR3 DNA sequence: TGTGCCAGTGATACGACAGGGAGGCACAATCAGCCCCAGCATTTT.

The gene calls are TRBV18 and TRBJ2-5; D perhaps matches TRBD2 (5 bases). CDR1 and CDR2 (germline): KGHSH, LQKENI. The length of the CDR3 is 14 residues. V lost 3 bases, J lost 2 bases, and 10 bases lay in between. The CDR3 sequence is CASSPPGIQETQYF. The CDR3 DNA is TGTGCCAGCTCACCCCCCGGGATACAAGAGACCCAGTACTTC.

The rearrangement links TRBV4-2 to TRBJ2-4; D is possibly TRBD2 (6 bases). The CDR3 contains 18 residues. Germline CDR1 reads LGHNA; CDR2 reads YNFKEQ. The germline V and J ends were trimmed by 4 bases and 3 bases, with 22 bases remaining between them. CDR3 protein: CASSLGPLLGSGKNIQYF. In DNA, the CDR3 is TGTGCCAGCAGCCTGGGGCCTTTACTCGGGAGTGGCAAAAACATTCAGTACTTC.

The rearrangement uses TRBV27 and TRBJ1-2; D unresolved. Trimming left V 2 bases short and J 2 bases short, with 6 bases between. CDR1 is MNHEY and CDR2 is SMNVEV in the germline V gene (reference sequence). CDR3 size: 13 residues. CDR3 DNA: TGTGCCAGCAGTTTAACGGGGAACTATGGCTACACCTTC. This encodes CASSLTGNYGYTF.

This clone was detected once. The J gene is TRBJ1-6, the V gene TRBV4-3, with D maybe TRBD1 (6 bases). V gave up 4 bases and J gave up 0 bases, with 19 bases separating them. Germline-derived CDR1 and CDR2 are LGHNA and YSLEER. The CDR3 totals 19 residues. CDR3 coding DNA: TGCGCCAGCAGCCGGATCTACGGGGGCGGGGGCTCCTATAATTCACCCCTCCACTTT. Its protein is CASSRIYGGGGSYNSPLHF.

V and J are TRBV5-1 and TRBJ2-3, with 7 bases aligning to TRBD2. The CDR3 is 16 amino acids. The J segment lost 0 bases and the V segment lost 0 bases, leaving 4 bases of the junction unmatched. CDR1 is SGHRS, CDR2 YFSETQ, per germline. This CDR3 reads CASSLGPGGSTDTQYF. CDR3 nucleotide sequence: TGCGCCAGCAGCTTGGGGCCGGGGGGTAGCACAGATACGCAGTATTTT.

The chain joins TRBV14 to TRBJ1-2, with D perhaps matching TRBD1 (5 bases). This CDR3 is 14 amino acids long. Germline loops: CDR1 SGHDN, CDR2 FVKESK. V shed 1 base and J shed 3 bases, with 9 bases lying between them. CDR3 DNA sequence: TGTGCCAGCAGCCAAGCGGGGGGAGACTATGGCTACACCTTC. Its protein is CASSQAGGDYGYTF.

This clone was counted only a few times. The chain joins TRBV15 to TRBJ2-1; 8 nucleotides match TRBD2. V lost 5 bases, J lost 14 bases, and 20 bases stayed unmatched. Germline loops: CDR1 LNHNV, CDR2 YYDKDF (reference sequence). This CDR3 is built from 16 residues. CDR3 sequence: CATSPWTKRERYEKFF. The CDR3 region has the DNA TGTGCCACCAGCCCCTGGACTAAGCGGGAGCGGTACGAAAAGTTCTTC. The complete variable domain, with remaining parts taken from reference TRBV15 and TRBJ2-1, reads DAMVIQNPRYQVTQFGKPVTLSCSQTLNHNVMYWYQQKSSQAPKLLFHYYDKDFNNEADTPDNFQSRRPNTSFCFLDIRSPGLGDTAMYLCATSPWTKRERYEKFFGPGTRLTVL.

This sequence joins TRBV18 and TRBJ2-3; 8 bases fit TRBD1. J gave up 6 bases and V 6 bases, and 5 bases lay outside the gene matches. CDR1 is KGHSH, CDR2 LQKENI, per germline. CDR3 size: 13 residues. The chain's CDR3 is CASSMDRADTQYF. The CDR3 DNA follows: TGTGCCAGCTCCATGGACAGGGCCGATACGCAGTATTTT.

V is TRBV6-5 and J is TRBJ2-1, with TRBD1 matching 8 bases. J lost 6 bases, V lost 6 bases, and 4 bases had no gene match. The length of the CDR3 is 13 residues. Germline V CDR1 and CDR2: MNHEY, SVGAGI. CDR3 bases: TGTGCCAGCAGGGGGACAGGCAGCAATGAGCAGTTCTTC. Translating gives CASRGTGSNEQFF.

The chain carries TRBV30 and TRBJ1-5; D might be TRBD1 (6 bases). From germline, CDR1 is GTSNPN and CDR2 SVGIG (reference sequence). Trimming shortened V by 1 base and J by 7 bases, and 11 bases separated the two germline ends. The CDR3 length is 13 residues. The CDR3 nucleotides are TGTGCCTGGAGTGAGGGGGTTAGCCAGCCCCAGCATTTT. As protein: CAWSEGVSQPQHF.

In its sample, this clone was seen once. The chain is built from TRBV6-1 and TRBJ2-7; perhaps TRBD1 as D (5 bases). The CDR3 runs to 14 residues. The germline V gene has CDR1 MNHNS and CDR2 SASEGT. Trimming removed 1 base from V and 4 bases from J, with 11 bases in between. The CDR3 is CASSEEPGPYEQYF. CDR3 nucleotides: TGTGCCAGCAGTGAAGAGCCAGGGCCTTACGAGCAGTACTTC.

The CDR3 nucleotides are TGTGCCAGCAGCCCCACCCGGGACAGGGTGGTTAGTACGCAGTATTTT. It specifies CASSPTRDRVVSTQYF. This chain links TRBV7-9 with TRBJ2-3; 9 bases agree with TRBD1. V was pared by 5 bases and J by 8 bases, with 14 bases of the junction left unmatched. CDR3 size: 16 residues. Germline CDR1 SEHNR, CDR2 FQNEAQ (reference sequence).

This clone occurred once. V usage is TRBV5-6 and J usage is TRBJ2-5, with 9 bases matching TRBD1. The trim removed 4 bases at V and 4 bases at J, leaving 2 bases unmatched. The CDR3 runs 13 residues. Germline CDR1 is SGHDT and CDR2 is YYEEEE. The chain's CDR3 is CASSRTGAETQYF. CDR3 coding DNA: TGTGCCAGCAGCAGGACAGGGGCAGAGACCCAGTACTTC.

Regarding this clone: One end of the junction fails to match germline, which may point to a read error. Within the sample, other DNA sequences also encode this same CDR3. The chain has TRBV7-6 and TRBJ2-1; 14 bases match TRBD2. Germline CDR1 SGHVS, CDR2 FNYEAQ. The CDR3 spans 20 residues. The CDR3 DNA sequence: TGCGCCAGCAGCTTACTAACCGGGACTAGCGGGAGTGGAACCTACAATGAGCAGTTCTTC. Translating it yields CASSLLTGTSGSGTYNEQFF.

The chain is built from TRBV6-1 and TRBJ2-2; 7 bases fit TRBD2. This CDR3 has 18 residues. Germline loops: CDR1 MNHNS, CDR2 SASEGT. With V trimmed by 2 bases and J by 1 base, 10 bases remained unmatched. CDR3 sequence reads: CASSETQPGLLNTGELFF. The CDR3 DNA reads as TGTGCCAGCAGTGAAACTCAACCGGGACTATTGAACACCGGGGAGCTGTTTTTT.

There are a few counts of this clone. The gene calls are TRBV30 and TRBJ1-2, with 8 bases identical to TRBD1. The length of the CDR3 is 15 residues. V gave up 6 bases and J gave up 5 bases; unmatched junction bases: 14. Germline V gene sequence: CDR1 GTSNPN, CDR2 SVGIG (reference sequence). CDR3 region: CACDRGPTISYGYTF. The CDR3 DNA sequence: TGTGCCTGCGACAGGGGACCTACCATTAGTTATGGCTACACCTTC.

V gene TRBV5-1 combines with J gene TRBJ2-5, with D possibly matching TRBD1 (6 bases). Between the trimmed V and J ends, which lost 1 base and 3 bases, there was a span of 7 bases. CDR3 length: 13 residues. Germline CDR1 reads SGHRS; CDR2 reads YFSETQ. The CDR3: CASSLYREETQYF. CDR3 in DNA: TGCGCCAGCAGCTTGTACAGGGAAGAGACCCAGTACTTC.

This chain's CDR3 is CASSSDWSYNEQFF. The DNA of the CDR3 is TGTGCCAGCAGTTCCGACTGGTCTTACAATGAGCAGTTCTTC. The chain couples TRBV6-5 to TRBJ2-1; no clear D gene. The CDR3 consists of 14 residues. CDR1 MNHEY and CDR2 SVGAGI come from the germline V gene. With 4 bases removed from V and 4 bases from J, the gap between germline ends came to 11 bases.

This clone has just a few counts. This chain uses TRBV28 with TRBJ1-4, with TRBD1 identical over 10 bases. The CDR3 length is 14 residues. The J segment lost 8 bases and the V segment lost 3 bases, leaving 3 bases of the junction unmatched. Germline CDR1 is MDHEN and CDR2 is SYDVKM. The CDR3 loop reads CASSLTGGKEKLFF. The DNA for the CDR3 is TGTGCCAGCAGTTTGACAGGGGGCAAGGAAAAACTGTTTTTT.

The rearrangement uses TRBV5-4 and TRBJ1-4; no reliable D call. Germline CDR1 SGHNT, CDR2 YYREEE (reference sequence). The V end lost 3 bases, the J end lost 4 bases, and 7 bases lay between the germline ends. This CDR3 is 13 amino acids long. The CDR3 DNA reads TGTGCCAGCAGCTCACAGAATAATGAAAAACTGTTTTTT. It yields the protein CASSSQNNEKLFF.

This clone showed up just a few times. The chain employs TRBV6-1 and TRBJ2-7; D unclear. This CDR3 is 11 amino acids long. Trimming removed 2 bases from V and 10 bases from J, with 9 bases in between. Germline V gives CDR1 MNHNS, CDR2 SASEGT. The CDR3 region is CASSEILLQYF. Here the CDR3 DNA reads TGTGCCAGCAGTGAAATACTCCTTCAGTACTTC.

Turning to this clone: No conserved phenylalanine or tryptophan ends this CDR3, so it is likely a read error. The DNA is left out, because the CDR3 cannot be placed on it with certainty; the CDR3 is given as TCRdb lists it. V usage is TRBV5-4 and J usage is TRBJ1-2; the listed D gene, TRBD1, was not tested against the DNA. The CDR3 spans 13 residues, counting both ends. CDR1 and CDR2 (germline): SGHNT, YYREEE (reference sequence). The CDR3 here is CASSLGPGTVAIS.